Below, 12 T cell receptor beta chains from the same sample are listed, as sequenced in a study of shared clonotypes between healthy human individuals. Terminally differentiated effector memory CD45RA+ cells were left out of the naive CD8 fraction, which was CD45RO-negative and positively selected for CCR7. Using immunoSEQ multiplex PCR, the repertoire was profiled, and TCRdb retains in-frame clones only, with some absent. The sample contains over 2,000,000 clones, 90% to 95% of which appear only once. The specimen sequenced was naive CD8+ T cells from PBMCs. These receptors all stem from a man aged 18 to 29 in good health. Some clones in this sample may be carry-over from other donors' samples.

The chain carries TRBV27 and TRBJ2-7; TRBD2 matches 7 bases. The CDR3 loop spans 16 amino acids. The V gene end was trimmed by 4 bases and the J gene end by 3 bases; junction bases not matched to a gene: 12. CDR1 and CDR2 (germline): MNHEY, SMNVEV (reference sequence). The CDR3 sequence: CASSYSLGGVNYEQYF. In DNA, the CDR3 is TGTGCCAGCAGTTATTCGCTGGGGGGGGTAAACTACGAGCAGTACTTC.

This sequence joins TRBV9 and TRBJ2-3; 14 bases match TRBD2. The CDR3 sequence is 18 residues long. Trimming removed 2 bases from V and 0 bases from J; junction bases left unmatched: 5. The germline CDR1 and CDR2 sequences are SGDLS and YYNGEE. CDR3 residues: CASSVGTSGSASTDTQYF. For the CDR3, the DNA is TGTGCCAGCAGCGTTGGGACTAGCGGGAGCGCAAGCACAGATACGCAGTATTTT.

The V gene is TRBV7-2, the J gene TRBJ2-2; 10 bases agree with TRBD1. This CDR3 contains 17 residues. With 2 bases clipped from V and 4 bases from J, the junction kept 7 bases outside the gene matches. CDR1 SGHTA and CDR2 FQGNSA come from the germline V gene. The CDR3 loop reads CASSLWDRGVVTGELFF. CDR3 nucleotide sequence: TGTGCCAGCAGCTTATGGGACAGGGGAGTTGTCACCGGGGAGCTGTTTTTT.

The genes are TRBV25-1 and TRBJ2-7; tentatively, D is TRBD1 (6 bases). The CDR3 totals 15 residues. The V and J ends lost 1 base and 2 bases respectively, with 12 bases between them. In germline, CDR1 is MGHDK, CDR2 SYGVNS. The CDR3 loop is CASSEFNDRTYEQYF. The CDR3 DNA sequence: TGTGCCAGCAGTGAATTTAATGACAGGACCTACGAGCAGTACTTC.

CDR3 region: CASSPGARNEQFF. CDR3 bases: TGTGCCAGCAGCCCAGGGGCCCGCAATGAGCAGTTCTTC. J is TRBJ2-1 and V is TRBV7-9; weak D call: TRBD1 (6 bases). Per the germline V gene, CDR1 is SEHNR and CDR2 is FQNEAQ (reference sequence). Trimming cost V 5 bases and J 6 bases, with 11 bases left between them. The CDR3 is made up of 13 amino acids.

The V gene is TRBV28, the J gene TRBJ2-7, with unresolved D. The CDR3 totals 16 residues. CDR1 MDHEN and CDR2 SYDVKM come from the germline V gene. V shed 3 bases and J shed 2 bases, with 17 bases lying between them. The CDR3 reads CASSFSVGSQAYEQYF. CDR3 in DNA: TGTGCCAGCAGTTTCTCGGTAGGGTCCCAGGCCTACGAGCAGTACTTC.

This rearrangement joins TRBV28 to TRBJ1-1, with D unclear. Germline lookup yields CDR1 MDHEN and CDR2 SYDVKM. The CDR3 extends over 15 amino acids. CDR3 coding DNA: TGTGCTCATGCCGGGTCCGAGGGCGAAGACACTGAAGCTTTCTTT. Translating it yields CAHAGSEGEDTEAFF.

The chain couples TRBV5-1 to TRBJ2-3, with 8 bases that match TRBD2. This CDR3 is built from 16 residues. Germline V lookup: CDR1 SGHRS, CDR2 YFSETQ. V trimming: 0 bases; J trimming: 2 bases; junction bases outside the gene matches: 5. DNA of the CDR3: TGCGCCAGCAGCTTGGCGCTAGCGGGTTTCACAGATACGCAGTATTTT. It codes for CASSLALAGFTDTQYF.

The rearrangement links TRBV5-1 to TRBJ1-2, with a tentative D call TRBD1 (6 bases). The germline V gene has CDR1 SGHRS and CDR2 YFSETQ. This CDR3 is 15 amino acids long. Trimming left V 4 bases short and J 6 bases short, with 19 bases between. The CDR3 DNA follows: TGCGCCAGCAGCCCGGACCTCCCAGGGGTGGATGGCTACACCTTC. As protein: CASSPDLPGVDGYTF.

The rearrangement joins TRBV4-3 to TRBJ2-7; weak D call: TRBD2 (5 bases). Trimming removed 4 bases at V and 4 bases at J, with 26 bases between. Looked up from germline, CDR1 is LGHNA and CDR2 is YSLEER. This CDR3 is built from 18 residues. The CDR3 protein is CASSRLQYTAGSFYEQYF. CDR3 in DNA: TGCGCCAGCAGCCGCCTTCAATATACGGCGGGCTCCTTTTACGAGCAGTACTTC.

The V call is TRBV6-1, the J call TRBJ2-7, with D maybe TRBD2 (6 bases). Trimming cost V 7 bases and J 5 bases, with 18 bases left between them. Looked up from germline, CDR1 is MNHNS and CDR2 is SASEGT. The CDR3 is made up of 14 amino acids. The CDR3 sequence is CASMSRDSSHEQYF. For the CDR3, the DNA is TGTGCCAGCATGAGTAGGGACTCATCCCACGAGCAGTACTTC.

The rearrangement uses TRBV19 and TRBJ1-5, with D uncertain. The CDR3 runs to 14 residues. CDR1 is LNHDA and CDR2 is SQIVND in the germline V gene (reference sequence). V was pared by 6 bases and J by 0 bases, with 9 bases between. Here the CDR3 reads CASSRVRSNQPQHF. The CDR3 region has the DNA TGTGCCAGTAGCCGGGTTCGTAGCAATCAGCCCCAGCATTTT.